The T cell receptor beta chain under discussion was sequenced for a study of T cell responses to AZD1222 COVID-19 vaccine. Study-level points and caveats: Females made up more of the donors, who were largely white British, and clonal diversity may have come out too low.

Some clones are missing from TCRdb's copy, which holds only in-frame ones; the method was immunoSEQ multiplex PCR. This repertoire shows more than 100,000 clones, around 94% found once; its top ten account for around 1.7%. As regards this clone: Its target is unknown.

Per germline, CDR1 KGHSH and CDR2 LQKENI. V was clipped by 2 bases and J by 4 bases, with 14 bases between them. CDR3 length equals 15 residues. The material sequenced was peripheral blood, taken on day 0 of AZD1222 vaccination. This chain connects TRBV18 to TRBJ2-5; possible D gene TRBD1, 6 bases. The source of this sequence is an adult in good health. The CDR3 coding sequence is TGTGCCAGCTCACCAAACTCAGTAGGGGGAGAGACCCAGTACTTC. Its protein product is CASSPNSVGGETQYF. Drawing the rest from reference TRBV18 and TRBJ2-5, the complete variable domain is NAGVMQNPRHLVRRRGQEARLRCSPMKGHSHVYWYRQLPEEGLKFMVYLQKENIIDESGMPKERFSAEFPKEGPSILRIQQVVRGDSAAYFCASSPNSVGGETQYFGPGTRLLVL.